The next 2 T cell receptor beta chains were all read from a single sample in a study of blood T cell repertoires in COVID-19. Profiled with immunoSEQ multiplex PCR; TCRdb holds only in-frame clones, not every one. The table includes about 260,000 clones, roughly four fifths detected once. Sample: PBMCs or T cells enriched from blood (not recorded which). These receptors originate from a man between 25 and 39 years old with acute COVID-19.

The rearrangement links TRBV3-1 (or the pseudogene TRBV3-2) to TRBJ1-2, with D tentatively TRBD1 (6 bases). The CDR3 has 15 amino acids. Trimming shortened V by 1 base and J by 4 bases, and 13 bases separated the two germline ends. The germline CDR1 and CDR2 sequences are LGHDT and YNNKEL (reference sequence). The CDR3 protein is CASSQGLDRSYGYTF. CDR3 bases: TGTGCCAGCAGCCAAGGCCTGGACAGATCCTATGGCTACACCTTC.

The genes are TRBV19 and TRBJ2-1; the D gene is possibly TRBD1 (6 bases). Germline CDR1 reads LNHDA; CDR2 reads SQIVND (reference sequence). Trimming pared 3 bases from V and 6 bases from J, leaving 15 bases between. This CDR3 spans 15 amino acids. CDR3 in amino acids: CASSINWGPANEQFF. CDR3 coding DNA: TGTGCCAGTAGTATCAACTGGGGGCCCGCCAATGAGCAGTTCTTC.